The 6 T cell receptor beta chains listed next were all sequenced from one sample in a study of a mutant IDH1 vaccine in newly diagnosed glioma. Assay: immunoSEQ multiplex PCR; the TCRdb copy retains only in-frame clones and omits some. The table includes roughly 51,000 clones, under 85% detected once. These TCRs' antigens remain unknown. Time point here: week 35, safety follow-up. Every vaccine dose comprised 300 ug of mutant IDH1 20-mer peptide plus topical imiquimod. Here the sequenced sample was PBMCs, taken from a glioma patient whose treatment included an IDH1 peptide vaccine. These receptors were collected from a man aged 35 to 55 with glioma.

The chain links TRBV5-1 to TRBJ1-2; 8 positions agree with TRBD1. Trimming at V came to 4 bases and at J to 3 bases, leaving 8 bases not matched to a gene. Looked up from germline, CDR1 is SGHRS and CDR2 is YFSETQ. The CDR3 length is 15 residues. The CDR3: CASSGSDRGDYGYTF. For the CDR3, the DNA is TGCGCCAGCAGCGGTTCAGACAGGGGTGACTATGGCTACACCTTC. Filled out from reference TRBV5-1 and TRBJ1-2, the complete variable domain reads KAGVTQTPRYLIKTRGQQVTLSCSPISGHRSVSWYQQTPGQGLQFLFEYFSETQRNKGNFPGRFSGRQFSNSRSEMNVSTLELGDSALYLCASSGSDRGDYGYTFGSGTRLTVV.

This sequence joins TRBV6-1 and TRBJ2-5; 11 bases fit TRBD2. Germline trimming cut 1 base from V and 6 bases from J; bases unmatched to any gene: 4. Germline CDR1 MNHNS, CDR2 SASEGT. CDR3 size: 15 residues. CDR3 amino acids: CASSEGSSGGKTQYF. Here the CDR3 DNA reads TGTGCCAGCAGTGAAGGGTCTAGCGGGGGGAAGACCCAGTACTTC.

The V and J genes are TRBV7-9 and TRBJ2-7, with D perhaps matching TRBD1 (6 bases). The CDR3 is 17 residues long. CDR1 is SEHNR and CDR2 is FQNEAQ in the germline V gene (reference sequence). The V end was cut by 1 base, the J end by 0 bases, with 16 bases between. CDR3 bases: TGTGCCAGCAGCTTAGATGTGGACAGAACCAGCTCCTACGAGCAGTACTTC. Translated, it gives CASSLDVDRTSSYEQYF.

The J gene is TRBJ2-7, the V gene TRBV5-1; 8 bases are a match to TRBD1. CDR3 length: 12 residues. Germline loops: CDR1 SGHRS, CDR2 YFSETQ. Trimming cost V 3 bases and J 7 bases; bases outside gene matches: 3. CDR3 sequence reads: CASSSGQVEQYF. CDR3 DNA: TGCGCCAGCAGCTCGGGACAGGTGGAGCAGTACTTC.

The chain recombines TRBV14 with TRBJ1-1; D ambiguous. The CDR3 covers 13 residues. CDR1 and CDR2 from the germline V gene are SGHDN and FVKESK. V gave up 6 bases and J gave up 5 bases, with 13 bases separating them. The CDR3 spells CASSLSPRTEAFF. CDR3 coding DNA: TGTGCCAGCAGTTTGTCCCCGAGGACTGAAGCTTTCTTT.

CDR3 bases: TGCGCCAGTTCAGTCGAGGGGACAGATACGCAGTATTTT. Protein: CASSVEGTDTQYF. V usage is TRBV10-1 and J usage is TRBJ2-3; D may match TRBD1 or TRBD2 (5 bases each). Between the trimmed V and J ends, which lost 9 bases and 3 bases, there was a span of 13 bases. Per the germline V gene, CDR1 is WNHNN and CDR2 is SYGVQD (reference sequence). The CDR3 has 13 residues.